The rows below give T cell receptor beta chains drawn from one sample of a study of shared clonotypes between healthy human individuals. Repertoires were generated with immunoSEQ multiplex PCR, while TCRdb's copy carries only in-frame clones and drops some. The table has a few hundred thousand clones, around 79% seen once. Sequencing was carried out using PBMCs. The source of these receptors is a woman between 40 and 55 years old in good health. Some clones in this sample may be carry-over from other donors' samples. Each CDR3 is given with its conserved first and last residue. Fields, in order: V gene, J gene, CDR3 protein.

TRBV6-5	TRBJ1-1	CASRTATEAFF
TRBV25-1	NA	CASSPSRAPYEQYF
TRBV19	TRBJ2-7	CASKSTGSSYEQYF
TRBV5-1	TRBJ1-1	CASSLLGTGNAEAFF
TRBV7-2	TRBJ2-3	CASSPRASGSWVDTQYF
TRBV19	TRBJ1-4	CVSSRSATNEKLFF
TRBV28	TRBJ2-7	CASSRPDRAYEQYF
TRBV7-7	TRBJ2-7	CASSFGQDSYEQYF
TRBV10-1	TRBJ2-2	CASSEEHADRSGTGELFF
TRBV5-6	TRBJ1-2	CASSLYGPSGYTF
TRBV2	TRBJ2-2	CATRTGGWTGELFF
TRBV2	TRBJ2-7	CASSDRTSGRNEQYF
TRBV5-4	TRBJ2-5	CATKAPGTSQETQYF
TRBV7-2	TRBJ2-5	CASSLAGRAGETQYF
TRBV28	TRBJ2-2	CASIAGGTGELFF
TRBV7-2	TRBJ1-2	CASSFPGLYGYTF
TRBV5-1	TRBJ2-6	CASSLGQLSGANVLTF
TRBV7-8	TRBJ1-1	CASSNSVNTEAFF
TRBV15	TRBJ1-1	CATSRGRVGTEAFF
TRBV5-1	TRBJ2-3	CASSWTSGMSDTQYF
TRBV9	TRBJ1-2	CASSPGTGVYGYTF
TRBV7-2	TRBJ2-1	CASSPGLAGGLFNEQFF
TRBV7-2	TRBJ2-7	CASTDRGSYEQYF
TRBV5-1	TRBJ2-2	CASSRGQGGAGELFF
TRBV7-2	TRBJ1-4	CASSPVQGADEKLFF
TRBV28	TRBJ2-2	CASSLYGLAGVVAGELFF
TRBV6-7	TRBJ1-1	CASSYSNTGTGGTEAFF
TRBV7-6	TRBJ2-2	CASRLAGVTGELFF
TRBV6-1	TRBJ2-3	CASSATTFGSTDTQYF
TRBV28	TRBJ2-5	CASRTMGVQETQYF
TRBV30	TRBJ2-5	CAWSVGGPETQYF
TRBV11-3	TRBJ2-4	CASSPGLAEPENIQYF
TRBV27	TRBJ2-3	CASSLRPEGTTDTQYF
TRBV30	TRBJ2-3	CAWSGRLSTDTQYF
TRBV10-3	TRBJ2-1	CAISVGGGPYNEQFF
TRBV10-1	TRBJ2-2	CASSDSESCGRRAELFF
TRBV7-2	TRBJ1-2	CASRQYDTGHYGYTF
TRBV15	TRBJ2-3	CATSNGPPELGDTQYF
TRBV7-8	TRBJ1-6	CASSLVASGDNSPLHF
TRBV7-2	TRBJ1-2	CASTRAGNYGYTF
TRBV29-1	TRBJ1-1	CSAPTGGGTEAFF
TRBV7-9	TRBJ1-5	CASSLAGRDQPQHF
TRBV5-5	TRBJ2-2	CASSLRYTTPLNTGELFF
TRBV4-1	TRBJ1-5	CASSQERDQPQHF
TRBV10-1	TRBJ1-1	CASSESTRGTENTEAFF
TRBV11-3	TRBJ2-7	CASSLRRLAACTKGYEQYF
TRBV2	TRBJ1-1	CASWQGGSDAEAFF
TRBV5-6	TRBJ1-5	CASSLGGSLGQPQHF
TRBV9	TRBJ2-1	CASSVGQQENNEQFF
TRBV30	TRBJ1-5	CAWSSGQPNQPQHF
TRBV18	TRBJ2-7	CASSPRDTSYEQYF
TRBV6-1	TRBJ2-3	CASSQTGQGADTQYF
TRBV6-1	TRBJ1-1	CASRDAGQMNTEAFF
TRBV7-9	TRBJ2-1	CASSSGLGTSGEQFF
TRBV4-2	TRBJ2-3	CASSQDPNRGTDTQYF
TRBV19	TRBJ1-3	CASSRVRENTIYF
TRBV6-5	TRBJ1-3	CASSYDDTSGNTIYF
TRBV5-1	TRBJ2-3	CASRTTGISTDTQYF
TRBV28	TRBJ2-7	CASSSGTGDEQYF
TRBV5-1	NA	CASKGQTNTGELFF